The rows below give T cell receptor beta chains drawn from one sample of a study of T-cell reconstitution after alpha-beta-depleted transplantation in children. MiXCR was run by TCRdb on the PCR reads, yielding one entry per CDR3 protein. Of hundreds of thousands of distinct CDR3 sequences in the sample, around 16% were seen once. Sequences were derived from PBMCs, mostly from graft donor cells, sampled 360 days after TCRalphabeta/CD19-depleted stem cell transplant. The receptor source for this set is a boy in the first two years of life who had a stem cell transplant for Wiskott-Aldrich syndrome, so the T cells may come from the graft donor. The CDR3 runs from the conserved cysteine through the conserved F or W. A D gene is named only where the DNA matches it firmly. Clone size is shown for a subset of rows, as once, few, many or a class of expanded clone.

J,size,length,D,V,CDR3,DNA
TRBJ2-7,few,12,-,TRBV29-1,CSVQTSGYEQYF,TGCAGCGTTCAGACTAGTGGCTACGAGCAGTACTTC
TRBJ2-2,many,14,-,TRBV10-3,CAIGGTSATGELFF,TGTGCCATCGGGGGGACCTCGGCCACCGGGGAGCTGTTTTTT
TRBJ1-1,few,14,TRBD1,TRBV7-9,CASSWGTGDTEAFF,TGTGCCAGCAGCTGGGGAACAGGGGATACTGAAGCTTTCTTT
TRBJ2-1,-,14,-,TRBV6-2/TRBV6-3,CASSRQLLVNEQFF,TGTGCCAGCAGTCGACAGTTACTAGTTAATGAGCAGTTCTTC
TRBJ2-4,many,16,TRBD1,TRBV9,CASSVGYRGRGNIQYF,TGTGCCAGCAGCGTAGGCTACAGGGGGCGCGGGAACATTCAGTACTTC
TRBJ2-3,-,15,-,TRBV11-2,CASSSARTSTDTQYF,TGTGCCAGCAGCTCAGCGAGGACTTCCACAGATACGCAGTATTTT
TRBJ2-2,few,18,TRBD2,TRBV6-2/TRBV6-3,CASSSISRISGRTGELFF,TGTGCCAGCAGTTCTATATCTAGGATCAGCGGGAGGACCGGGGAGCTGTTTTTT
TRBJ2-7,few,12,-,TRBV3-1,CASSRVVYEQYF,TGTGCCAGCAGCCGGGTGGTCTACGAGCAGTACTTC
TRBJ2-7,many,14,TRBD1,TRBV13,CASSSGTGAYEQYF,TGTGCCAGCAGCTCCGGGACAGGGGCCTACGAGCAGTACTTC
TRBJ2-7,-,14,TRBD1,TRBV29-1,CSVVDRGRRYEQYF,TGCAGCGTTGTTGACAGGGGCAGACGCTACGAGCAGTACTTC
TRBJ1-2,few,12,-,TRBV7-9,CASSSSGNRGTF,TGTGCCAGCAGCTCTTCAGGGAACCGGGGGACCTTC
TRBJ2-2,few,16,TRBD1,TRBV5-6,CASSFLGDSNTGELFF,TGTGCCAGCAGCTTTCTCGGGGACAGCAACACCGGGGAGCTGTTTTTT
TRBJ1-1,few,14,-,TRBV5-1,CASSRDTMNTEAFF,TGCGCCAGCAGCCGGGACACCATGAACACTGAAGCTTTCTTT
TRBJ2-7,-,16,TRBD1,TRBV7-9,CASSLAYGTGHYEQYF,TGTGCCAGCAGCTTGGCATACGGGACAGGTCACTACGAGCAGTACTTC
TRBJ2-1,-,16,TRBD2,TRBV5-1,CASSLSGTSGYNEQFF,TGCGCCAGCAGCTTGAGTGGGACTAGCGGATACAATGAGCAGTTCTTC
TRBJ2-1,-,14,-,TRBV24-1,CATSDQLGSNEQFF,TGTGCCACCAGTGACCAATTAGGATCCAATGAGCAGTTCTTC